This T cell receptor (beta chain) was recorded in a study of cytomegalovirus exposure and HLA in healthy donors. Study results and limitations: For cytomegalovirus status, the classifier reportedly gave diagnoses with high specificity and sensitivity. Researchers catalogued approximately 160 TCR beta chains as cytomegalovirus-associated.

The junction had 12 bases not matched to a gene; V was cut back by 1 base and J by 6 bases. Germline V lookup: CDR1 SGHVS, CDR2 FQNEAQ. There are 17 residues in the CDR3. This table comes from immunoSEQ multiplex PCR, and its TCRdb copy is limited to in-frame clones, with some not included. In the table there are about 170,000 clones, roughly 86% of which are singletons. This clone was detected only once. What it binds is unknown. The receptor was derived from a man aged 18 to 30 in good health and CMV-seropositive. The sequenced material came from PBMCs. The chain joins TRBV7-8 to TRBJ2-5; 9 bases line up with TRBD1. The CDR3 coding sequence is TGTGCCAGCAGCTTAGGGACAGGGGTTTCGGGACTCCAGACCCAGTACTTC. It translates to CASSLGTGVSGLQTQYF.